The 31 T cell receptor beta chains reported below all come from one sample, sequenced in a study of blood T cell repertoires in COVID-19. Some clones are missing from TCRdb's copy, which holds only in-frame ones; the method was immunoSEQ multiplex PCR. The profile shows over 100,000 clones, roughly 86% of them singletons. Sequencing was done on a sample of peripheral blood. Receptors were obtained from a woman in her seventies with COVID-19, enrolled during active disease.

V is TRBV4-1 and J is TRBJ2-5; 7 bases line up with TRBD2. CDR1 is MGHRA, CDR2 YSYEKL, per germline. The CDR3 totals 14 residues. V was pared by 0 bases and J by 5 bases, with 3 bases of the junction left unmatched. CDR3 sequence reads: CASSQDRGVETQYF. CDR3 nucleotides: TGCGCCAGCAGCCAAGATCGGGGGGTCGAGACCCAGTACTTC.

V gene TRBV5-1 combines with J gene TRBJ1-1, with 10 bases matching TRBD1. Trimming cost V 3 bases and J 1 base; bases outside gene matches: 3. The CDR3 covers 15 residues. Germline CDR1 SGHRS, CDR2 YFSETQ. This CDR3 is CASSWTGGKNTEAFF. CDR3 in DNA: TGCGCCAGCAGCTGGACAGGGGGAAAGAACACTGAAGCTTTCTTT.

This chain uses TRBV3-1 (or the pseudogene TRBV3-2) with TRBJ2-7, with TRBD1 identical over 7 bases. Germline assignment: CDR1 LGHDT and CDR2 YNNKEL (reference sequence). Losses at the gene ends were 2 bases for V and 1 base for J; bases not matched to a gene: 2. CDR3 length: 14 amino acids. CDR3 sequence: CASSQIQGSYEQYF. The CDR3 region has the DNA TGTGCCAGCAGCCAAATACAGGGGTCCTACGAGCAGTACTTC.

This rearrangement joins TRBV30 to TRBJ2-3; 7 positions agree with TRBD2. The CDR3 covers 14 residues. Germline CDR1 and CDR2: GTSNPN and SVGIG (reference sequence). V was pared by 2 bases and J by 1 base, with 3 bases of the junction left unmatched. DNA of the CDR3: TGTGCCTGGAGTCGGGACTACCGCACAGATACGCAGTATTTT. It yields the protein CAWSRDYRTDTQYF. The variable domain in full, completed from reference TRBV30 and TRBJ2-3, reads SQTIHQWPATLVQPVGSPLSLECTVEGTSNPNLYWYRQAAGRGLQLLFYSVGIGQISSEVPQNLSASRPQDRQFILSSKKLLLSDSGFYLCAWSRDYRTDTQYFGPGTRLTVL.

The rearrangement joins TRBV6-6 to TRBJ2-7, with 9 bases lining up with TRBD2. Germline-derived CDR1 and CDR2 are MNHNY and SVGAGI (reference sequence). This CDR3 region has 16 residues. With V trimmed by 6 bases and J by 2 bases, 11 bases remained unmatched. This chain's CDR3 is CASSSTLAGGAYEQYF. CDR3 nucleotide sequence: TGTGCCAGCAGCAGCACATTGGCGGGGGGGGCCTACGAGCAGTACTTC.

This clone was counted once. The chain combines TRBV5-6 with TRBJ1-1, with D perhaps TRBD1 (5 bases). The germline V and J ends were trimmed by 2 bases and 1 base, with 9 bases remaining between them. There are 14 residues in the CDR3. Germline lookup yields CDR1 SGHDT and CDR2 YYEEEE. CDR3 protein: CASSLRQGNTEAFF. The CDR3 DNA sequence: TGTGCCAGCAGCTTAAGGCAGGGGAACACTGAAGCTTTCTTT.

A single count supports this clone. This rearrangement joins TRBV18 to TRBJ2-5, with no clear D. CDR1 and CDR2 from the germline V gene are KGHSH and LQKENI. V lost 3 bases to trimming and J lost 1 base, with 15 bases between them. CDR3 size: 16 residues. The DNA for the CDR3 is TGTGCCAGCTCACCTCGCCCTATGTACAGCCAAGAGACCCAGTACTTC. Translated, it gives CASSPRPMYSQETQYF.

V and J are TRBV10-3 and TRBJ2-1, with 7 bases aligning to TRBD2. Trimming took 5 bases from V and 6 from J; bases not matched to a gene: 13. Germline V gene lookup returns CDR1 ENHRY and CDR2 SYGVKD. CDR3 length: 16 residues. CDR3 amino acids: CAISPSAASGLNEQFF. DNA for the CDR3: TGTGCCATCAGTCCTTCTGCGGCTAGCGGTCTCAATGAGCAGTTCTTC.

The genes are TRBV7-9 and TRBJ2-5, with D perhaps TRBD1 (6 bases). CDR3 length: 15 amino acids. Germline lookup yields CDR1 SEHNR and CDR2 FQNEAQ (reference sequence). With 5 bases removed from V and 0 bases from J, the gap between germline ends came to 13 bases. The CDR3 sequence: CASSPTGSDQETQYF. CDR3 sequence (DNA): TGTGCCAGCAGCCCGACAGGTTCGGACCAAGAGACCCAGTACTTC.

In its sample, this clone was seen once. This chain uses TRBV5-1 with TRBJ2-2; TRBD1 aligns across 8 bases. V gave up 4 bases and J gave up 3 bases; unmatched junction bases: 14. The CDR3 sequence is 18 residues long. From germline, CDR1 is SGHRS and CDR2 YFSETQ. CDR3 DNA sequence: TGCGCCAGCAGCCTGTCCGGGCAGGGGGCGAAGTACACCGGGGAGCTGTTTTTT. This encodes CASSLSGQGAKYTGELFF.

The chain carries TRBV2 and TRBJ2-3, with 9 nucleotides matching TRBD1. Germline CDR1 reads SNHLY; CDR2 reads FYNNEI. Losses at the gene ends were 8 bases for V and 0 bases for J; bases not matched to a gene: 3. The CDR3 has 14 amino acids. CDR3 sequence: CASGGQGSTDTQYF. CDR3 nucleotide sequence: TGTGCCAGCGGGGGACAGGGTAGCACAGATACGCAGTATTTT.

The V and J genes are TRBV18 and TRBJ2-2, with 9 bases fitting TRBD2. The CDR3 covers 15 residues. V was pared by 1 base and J by 5 bases, with 2 bases of the junction left unmatched. Per germline, CDR1 KGHSH and CDR2 LQKENI. CDR3 sequence reads: CASSPLAGETGELFF. In DNA form, the CDR3 reads TGTGCCAGCTCACCACTAGCGGGGGAGACCGGGGAGCTGTTTTTT.

DNA for the CDR3: TGTGCCAGCAGCTTAGGCAGGGCCCCCTCGTCGGATGAAAAACTGTTTTTT. It codes for CASSLGRAPSSDEKLFF. The chain couples TRBV7-6 to TRBJ1-4; tentatively, D is TRBD1 (5 bases). This CDR3 is built from 17 residues. The germline V gene encodes CDR1 SGHVS and CDR2 FNYEAQ. With 1 base removed from V and 6 bases from J, the gap between germline ends came to 18 bases.

The J gene is TRBJ1-1, the V gene TRBV28, with unresolved D. V lost 2 bases to trimming and J lost 2 bases, with 15 bases between them. Germline CDR1 MDHEN, CDR2 SYDVKM. This CDR3 contains 16 residues. CDR3 in DNA: TGTGCCAGCAGTTTAGAGTACAGAGCACTCAACACTGAAGCTTTCTTT. It codes for CASSLEYRALNTEAFF.

The chain has TRBV5-6 and TRBJ2-3; 12 nucleotides agree with TRBD2. The CDR3 contains 17 residues. The V gene end was trimmed by 4 bases and the J gene end by 0 bases; junction bases not matched to a gene: 6. CDR1 is SGHDT and CDR2 is YYEEEE in the germline V gene. The CDR3: CASSRRLAGDSTDTQYF. CDR3 DNA sequence: TGTGCCAGCAGCCGAAGACTAGCGGGGGATAGCACAGATACGCAGTATTTT.

This chain uses TRBV30 with TRBJ2-2; D not resolved. CDR3 size: 13 residues. Deletions cut 7 bases from V and 6 bases from J, with 15 bases between. Germline V gene sequence: CDR1 GTSNPN, CDR2 SVGIG (reference sequence). CDR3 in amino acids: CASRTGFSGELFF. Written as DNA, the CDR3 is TGTGCCTCCCGAACCGGGTTTTCCGGGGAGCTGTTTTTT.

The chain employs TRBV3-1 (or the pseudogene TRBV3-2) and TRBJ1-5, with D possibly matching TRBD1 (5 bases). Germline CDR1 reads LGHDT; CDR2 reads YNNKEL (reference sequence). CDR3 length: 12 amino acids. V lost 1 base and J 14 bases, leaving 12 bases between the germline ends. The CDR3 nucleotides read TGTGCCAGCAGCCAAGGCGGGGGAGAGGAGCATTTT. Amino acid sequence: CASSQGGGEEHF.

In the case of this clone: Possible read error: a much larger clone is one base away. The chain combines TRBV11-2 with TRBJ2-7, with D uncertain. The V and J ends lost 2 bases and 6 bases respectively, with 5 bases between them. Per the germline V gene, CDR1 is SGHAT and CDR2 is FQNNGV. The CDR3 is 11 amino acids. The CDR3 sequence is CASSLRSEQYF. For the CDR3, the DNA is TGTGCCAGCAGCTTAAGGAGCGAGCAGTACTTC.

The chain uses TRBV7-6 and TRBJ1-6; 8 nucleotides line up with TRBD1. This CDR3 is 16 amino acids long. The germline CDR1 and CDR2 sequences are SGHVS and FNYEAQ. V shed 0 bases and J 9 bases; nucleotides not matched to a gene: 7. CDR3 amino acids: CASSLAQTGAGSPLHF. CDR3 in DNA: TGTGCCAGCAGCTTAGCGCAGACAGGGGCAGGTTCACCCCTCCACTTT.

This rearrangement joins TRBV11-2 to TRBJ1-2, with 8 bases aligning to TRBD1. Germline-derived CDR1 and CDR2 are SGHAT and FQNNGV. The CDR3 length is 14 residues. Germline trimming cut 1 base from V and 3 bases from J; bases unmatched to any gene: 1. CDR3 sequence reads: CASSLVGQDYGYTF. The CDR3 DNA is TGTGCCAGCAGCTTAGTGGGACAGGACTATGGCTACACCTTC.

In its sample, this clone was seen a few times. The rearrangement links TRBV19 to TRBJ2-1; D is possibly TRBD2 (6 bases). Germline assignment: CDR1 LNHDA and CDR2 SQIVND (reference sequence). Trimming stripped 8 bases from V and 2 bases from J, with 16 bases between. This CDR3 spans 15 amino acids. CDR3 amino acids: CASAVLAGPYNEQFF. In DNA, the CDR3 is TGTGCCAGTGCTGTGCTTGCGGGGCCCTACAATGAGCAGTTCTTC. The entire variable domain, with the rest obtained from reference TRBV19 and TRBJ2-1, is as follows: DGGITQSPKYLFRKEGQNVTLSCEQNLNHDAMYWYRQDPGQGLRLIYYSQIVNDFQKGDIAEGYSVSREKKESFPLTVTSAQKNPTAFYLCASAVLAGPYNEQFFGPGTRLTVL.

This rearrangement joins TRBV5-1 to TRBJ1-5, with 7 positions matching TRBD1. The CDR3 covers 15 residues. After removal of 0 bases from V and 6 bases from J, the junction contained 6 bases not matched to a gene. The germline V gene has CDR1 SGHRS and CDR2 YFSETQ. As DNA, the CDR3 is TGCGCCAGCAGCTTGGCCGGACAGGTGGGTCAGCCCCAGCATTTT. Its translation is CASSLAGQVGQPQHF.

CDR3: CASRAGGTVPYEQYF. In DNA, the CDR3 is TGTGCCAGCAGGGCAGGGGGGACAGTTCCCTACGAGCAGTACTTC. V usage is TRBV2 and J usage is TRBJ2-7, with TRBD1 as a possible D gene (7 bases). CDR1 SNHLY and CDR2 FYNNEI come from the germline V gene. The CDR3 runs 15 residues. The germline V and J ends were trimmed by 6 bases and 2 bases, with 17 bases remaining between them.

The genes are TRBV18 and TRBJ1-1, with TRBD1 as a possible D gene (6 bases). This CDR3 is 13 amino acids long. Germline-derived CDR1 and CDR2 are KGHSH and LQKENI. Trimming removed 4 bases at V and 4 bases at J, with 10 bases between. The CDR3, as DNA: TGTGCCAGCTCACAGGGGGTTAGCACTGAAGCTTTCTTT. The encoded protein is CASSQGVSTEAFF.

The CDR3 DNA sequence: TGCAGCGGGGGAAGGGGGACGGATGAAAAACTGTTTTTT. Protein sequence: CSGGRGTDEKLFF. This rearrangement joins TRBV29-1 to TRBJ1-4, with D possibly being TRBD1 (6 bases). Germline assignment: CDR1 SQVTM and CDR2 ANQGSEA. The CDR3 is 13 residues long. V lost 7 bases, J lost 6 bases, and 15 bases lay in between. Full variable domain (outside the CDR3, taken from reference TRBV29-1 and TRBJ1-4): SAVISQKPSRDICQRGTSLTIQCQVDSQVTMMFWYRQQPGQSLTLIATANQGSEATYESGFVIDKFPISRPNLTFSTLTVSNMSPEDSSIYLCSGGRGTDEKLFFGSGTQLSVL.

V is TRBV2 and J is TRBJ1-3; D possibly corresponds to TRBD1 (5 bases). The CDR3 runs 15 residues. Trimming cost V 6 bases and J 0 bases, with 12 bases left between them. CDR1 is SNHLY, CDR2 FYNNEI, per germline. CDR3 sequence (DNA): TGTGCCAGCAGGCGGGGACCGAGCTCTGGAAACACCATATATTTT. Amino acids: CASRRGPSSGNTIYF.

The chain has TRBV3-1 (or the pseudogene TRBV3-2) and TRBJ1-2; 8 nucleotides match TRBD1. The germline gives CDR1 LGHDT, CDR2 YNNKEL (reference sequence). Trimming cost V 1 base and J 4 bases; bases outside gene matches: 11. The CDR3 is 17 residues long. The CDR3 bases are TGTGCCAGCAGCCAAGGCAGGGGGCAACTTCCTTTCTATGGCTACACCTTC. Its translation is CASSQGRGQLPFYGYTF.

The chain is built from TRBV6-5 and TRBJ1-4; D perhaps matches TRBD1 (5 bases). V lost 7 bases and J 4 bases, leaving 13 bases between the germline ends. Per the germline V gene, CDR1 is MNHEY and CDR2 is SVGAGI. The CDR3 consists of 14 residues. CDR3 nucleotides: TGTGCCAGCATTCCTGACAGTCTTAATGAAAAACTGTTTTTT. It yields the protein CASIPDSLNEKLFF.

In its sample, this clone was seen once. The rearrangement links TRBV5-1 to TRBJ1-2, with 10 bases lining up with TRBD1. The CDR3 runs to 19 residues. CDR1 SGHRS and CDR2 YFSETQ come from the germline V gene. J lost 2 bases, V lost 0 bases, and 13 bases had no gene match. The CDR3: CASSLAGTGANLMNYGYTF. CDR3 bases: TGCGCCAGCAGCTTGGCGGGGACAGGGGCCAATTTAATGAACTATGGCTACACCTTC.

V and J are TRBV27 and TRBJ2-1, with D tentatively TRBD2 (6 bases). CDR1 and CDR2 (germline): MNHEY, SMNVEV (reference sequence). The V end lost 5 bases, the J end lost 12 bases, and 11 bases lay between the germline ends. The CDR3 totals 11 residues. For the CDR3, the DNA is TGTGCCAGCAGTGGGGGAGGTCGGCAGTTCTTC. Translating it yields CASSGGGRQFF.

The chain couples TRBV30 to TRBJ1-5, with a weak D call TRBD1 (5 bases). The CDR3 has 13 residues. Deletions cut 7 bases from V and 0 bases from J, with 10 bases between. The germline V gene encodes CDR1 GTSNPN and CDR2 SVGIG (reference sequence). The DNA of the CDR3 is TGTGCCTCGAACACAGGTAGCAATCAGCCCCAGCATTTT. It codes for CASNTGSNQPQHF.